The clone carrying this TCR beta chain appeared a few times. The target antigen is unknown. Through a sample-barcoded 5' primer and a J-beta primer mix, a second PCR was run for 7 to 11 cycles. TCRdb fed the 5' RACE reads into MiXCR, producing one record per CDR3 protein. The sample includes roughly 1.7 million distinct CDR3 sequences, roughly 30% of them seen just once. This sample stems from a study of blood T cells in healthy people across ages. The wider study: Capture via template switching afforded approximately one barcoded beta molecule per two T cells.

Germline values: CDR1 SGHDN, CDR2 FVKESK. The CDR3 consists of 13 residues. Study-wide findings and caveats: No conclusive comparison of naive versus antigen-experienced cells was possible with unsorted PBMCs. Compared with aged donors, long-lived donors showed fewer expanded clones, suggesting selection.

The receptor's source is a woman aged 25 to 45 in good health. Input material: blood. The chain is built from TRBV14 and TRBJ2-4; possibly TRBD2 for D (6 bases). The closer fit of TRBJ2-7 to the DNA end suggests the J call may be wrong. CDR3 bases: TGTGCCAGCAGCCAAGCTTCGGGAGCCGAGCAGTACTTC. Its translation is CASSQASGAEQYF.